This TCR beta chain was recovered during a study of blood T cell repertoires in COVID-19. Study-level information: There were acute and convalescent COVID-19 samples, and they came from the United States, Italy and Spain. Sources were T cells, B-cell-depleted T cells, or PBMCs; the material itself was cDNA or gDNA.

Germline V gene data show CDR1 as LNHDA and CDR2 as SQIVND (reference sequence). V shed 5 bases, J shed 2 bases, and the junction held 6 bases outside the gene matches. This CDR3 is built from 14 residues. Per the original data handling: Reference gene primers were amplified, and this amplification served to estimate nucleated cell counts. Using immunoSEQ multiplex PCR, the repertoire was profiled, and TCRdb retains in-frame clones only, with some absent. The DNA gave D and trimming, while V, J and clone size come from that table. Of 120,000 to 150,000 clones listed, 85% are singletons. The source is a woman aged 40 to 50 with active or convalescent COVID-19. The V call is TRBV19, the J call TRBJ2-7, with 7 bases aligning to TRBD2. The sequenced sample was peripheral blood. This CDR3 reads CASSVGTMTYEQYF. The CDR3 DNA sequence: TGTGCCAGTAGTGTGGGGACTATGACCTACGAGCAGTACTTC.